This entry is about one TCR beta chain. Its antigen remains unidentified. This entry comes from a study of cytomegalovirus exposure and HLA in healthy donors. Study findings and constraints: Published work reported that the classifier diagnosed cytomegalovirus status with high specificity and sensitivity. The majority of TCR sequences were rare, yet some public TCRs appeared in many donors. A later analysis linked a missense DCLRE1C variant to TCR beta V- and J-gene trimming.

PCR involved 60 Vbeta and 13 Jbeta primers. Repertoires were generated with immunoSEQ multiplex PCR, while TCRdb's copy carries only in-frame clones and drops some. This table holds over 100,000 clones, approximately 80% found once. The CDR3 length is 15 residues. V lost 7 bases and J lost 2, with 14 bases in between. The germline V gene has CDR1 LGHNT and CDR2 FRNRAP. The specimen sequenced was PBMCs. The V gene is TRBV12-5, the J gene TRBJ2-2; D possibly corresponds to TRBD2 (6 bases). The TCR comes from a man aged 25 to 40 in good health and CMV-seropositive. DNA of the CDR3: TGTGCTAGTGCCACCCGGGGGTTTAACACCGGGGAGCTGTTTTTT. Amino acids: CASATRGFNTGELFF.